Listed below are T cell receptor beta chains from one sample, sequenced in a study of blood T cell repertoires in COVID-19. Clones were read by immunoSEQ multiplex PCR, and TCRdb kept only the in-frame ones, dropping some. The sample has about 180,000 clones; around 85% are singletons. Sequences were obtained from peripheral blood. The receptors stem from a man aged 65-85 years with active or convalescent COVID-19. Each CDR3 is given with its conserved first and last residue. D genes are given only for firm matches. Some rows mark clone size as missing; the rest say once, few, many or name a class of expanded clone.

d_call: -
clone_size: -
v_call: TRBV28
j_call: TRBJ2-7
cdr3_nt: TGTGCCAGCAGTCGACATCGACAGGCCGGCTCCTACGAGCAGTACTTC
cdr3_aa: CASSRHRQAGSYEQYF

d_call: TRBD1
clone_size: -
v_call: TRBV29-1
j_call: TRBJ1-1
cdr3_nt: TGCAGCGTTGTAGGGACAGCAGGTGTTACCAACACTGAAGCTTTCTTT
cdr3_aa: CSVVGTAGVTNTEAFF

d_call: TRBD2
clone_size: -
v_call: TRBV28
j_call: TRBJ2-3
cdr3_nt: TGTGCCAGCAGTACTAGCGGGAGATCCCCAGCGGATACGCAGTATTTT
cdr3_aa: CASSTSGRSPADTQYF

d_call: TRBD1
clone_size: -
v_call: TRBV4-3
j_call: TRBJ1-2
cdr3_nt: TGCGCCAGCAGTCGCCGAACAGGGGACTATGGCTACACCTTC
cdr3_aa: CASSRRTGDYGYTF

d_call: -
clone_size: -
v_call: TRBV7-9
j_call: TRBJ1-1
cdr3_nt: TGTGCCAGCAGCTTAGGGCAGGGGCCTGAAGCTTTCTTT
cdr3_aa: CASSLGQGPEAFF

d_call: -
clone_size: once
v_call: TRBV28
j_call: TRBJ2-4
cdr3_nt: TGTGCCAGCAGCCCTACAGGGCTTGAGGGCAAAAACATTCAGTACTTC
cdr3_aa: CASSPTGLEGKNIQYF

d_call: -
clone_size: -
v_call: TRBV9
j_call: TRBJ1-1
cdr3_nt: TGTGCCAGCAGCCCTCAGGGAAAGAACACTGAAGCTTTCTTT
cdr3_aa: CASSPQGKNTEAFF

d_call: -
clone_size: -
v_call: TRBV7-9
j_call: TRBJ1-2
cdr3_nt: TGTGCCAGCAGCTTAGCAGGGAGGGCGGATGGCTACACCTTC
cdr3_aa: CASSLAGRADGYTF

d_call: -
clone_size: -
v_call: TRBV14
j_call: TRBJ2-3
cdr3_nt: TGTGCCAGCAGCCAAATTTCTCGCGGGGGCCGCACAGATACGCAGTATTTT
cdr3_aa: CASSQISRGGRTDTQYF

d_call: TRBD1
clone_size: -
v_call: TRBV2
j_call: TRBJ1-2
cdr3_nt: TGTGCCAGCAGGGAGGACAGGGGGCATGGCTACACCTTC
cdr3_aa: CASREDRGHGYTF

d_call: -
clone_size: few
v_call: TRBV7-9
j_call: TRBJ1-5
cdr3_nt: TGTGCCAGCAGCTTGGGGGCGGGGGGGCCCAGCAATCAGCCCCAGCATTTT
cdr3_aa: CASSLGAGGPSNQPQHF

d_call: -
clone_size: -
v_call: TRBV2
j_call: TRBJ1-2
cdr3_nt: TGTGCCAGCAGTGCGACGGGTGGCTATGGCTACACCTTC
cdr3_aa: CASSATGGYGYTF

d_call: TRBD1
clone_size: -
v_call: TRBV11-2
j_call: TRBJ2-7
cdr3_nt: TGTGCCAGCAGCTTAGGAGTTGGAGGGGGACAGGGCTACGAGCAGTACTTC
cdr3_aa: CASSLGVGGGQGYEQYF

d_call: TRBD2
clone_size: -
v_call: TRBV5-1
j_call: TRBJ2-1
cdr3_nt: TGCGCCAGCAGTCTCGGGACTAGCTCCTCCCTTGAGCGTGAGCAGTTCTTC
cdr3_aa: CASSLGTSSSLEREQFF

d_call: TRBD2
clone_size: -
v_call: TRBV28
j_call: TRBJ2-3
cdr3_nt: TGTGCCAGCAGTTTTGAAGCGGGAGTTTCGGGCACAGATACGCAGTATTTT
cdr3_aa: CASSFEAGVSGTDTQYF

d_call: TRBD1
clone_size: once
v_call: TRBV27
j_call: TRBJ1-6
cdr3_nt: TGTGCCAGCAGTTTTTCTCTCGGACCGGGACAGGGGATCTATTCACCCCTCCACTTT
cdr3_aa: CASSFSLGPGQGIYSPLHF

d_call: TRBD2
clone_size: -
v_call: TRBV5-5
j_call: TRBJ2-1
cdr3_nt: TGTGCCAGCAGCTTTGCGGGGGGGATGTACTATGAGCAGTTCTTC
cdr3_aa: CASSFAGGMYYEQFF

d_call: TRBD2
clone_size: -
v_call: TRBV7-2
j_call: TRBJ2-1
cdr3_nt: TGTGCCAGCAGCCCGGGGGTGGGACTAGCGGGCCATGAGCAGTTCTTC
cdr3_aa: CASSPGVGLAGHEQFF

d_call: TRBD1
clone_size: -
v_call: TRBV6-5
j_call: TRBJ1-4
cdr3_nt: TGTGCCAGCAGGCCTCCGGGACAGGGAGCGGGAGGGCTGTTTTTT
cdr3_aa: CASRPPGQGAGGLFF

d_call: TRBD1
clone_size: -
v_call: TRBV7-9
j_call: TRBJ1-1
cdr3_nt: TGTGCCAGCAGCTTAGGGGACAGGAGGGTAGAAAAAGCTTTCTTT
cdr3_aa: CASSLGDRRVEKAFF

d_call: TRBD1
clone_size: -
v_call: TRBV6-5
j_call: TRBJ2-7
cdr3_nt: TGTGCCAGCAGTTTGTTAGGGACAGGGCCCTACGAGCAGTACTTC
cdr3_aa: CASSLLGTGPYEQYF

d_call: TRBD2
clone_size: -
v_call: TRBV7-2
j_call: TRBJ2-7
cdr3_nt: TGTGCCAGCACCCTCCGGGGACTAACGGGTAGTGGACCTCCCTACGAGCAGTACTTC
cdr3_aa: CASTLRGLTGSGPPYEQYF

d_call: -
clone_size: -
v_call: TRBV19
j_call: TRBJ1-1
cdr3_nt: TGTGCCAGTAGTATGGGAGGTAGAGGCACTGAAGCTTTCTTT
cdr3_aa: CASSMGGRGTEAFF